The 13 T cell receptor beta chains below come from one sample, sequenced in a study of T cells after yellow fever vaccination. TCRdb used MiXCR to reprocess the 5' RACE reads, holding one entry per CDR3 protein. The repertoire holds under 550,000 distinct CDR3 sequences, with around a fifth as singletons. Source: PBMCs, taken about 20 days after the first yellow fever vaccination. The receptor source for this set is a man aged 18 to 29 who received the YFV17D yellow fever vaccine.

The chain recombines TRBV7-9 with TRBJ1-6; the D is unclear. The CDR3 consists of 14 residues. V gave up 1 base and J gave up 5 bases, with 6 bases separating them. Germline CDR1 and CDR2: SEHNR and FQNEAQ (reference sequence). The CDR3 protein is CASSLGTDNSPLHF. The CDR3 DNA is TGTGCCAGCAGCTTAGGGACCGATAATTCACCCCTCCACTTT. Complete variable domain (other parts from reference TRBV7-9 and TRBJ1-6): DTGVSQNPRHKITKRGQNVTFRCDPISEHNRLYWYRQTLGQGPEFLTYFQNEAQLEKSRLLSDRFSAERPKGSFSTLEIQRTEQGDSAMYLCASSLGTDNSPLHFGNGTRLTVT.

This clonotype was seen more than once but under ten times. The V gene is TRBV20-1, the J gene TRBJ2-7; 8 bases are shared with TRBD2. The germline CDR1 and CDR2 sequences are DFQATT and SNEGSKA (reference sequence). The CDR3 extends over 11 amino acids. Trimming cost V 3 bases and J 9 bases; bases outside gene matches: 4. The CDR3 spells CSAREAGAQYV. The CDR3 DNA reads TGCAGTGCTAGGGAAGCGGGGGCGCAGTACGTC.

A few counts support this clonotype. The chain has TRBV29-1 and TRBJ2-5, with 12 bases identical to TRBD1. CDR1 is SQVTM, CDR2 ANQGSEA, per germline. V trimming: 4 bases; J trimming: 10 bases; junction bases outside the gene matches: 16. The CDR3 is 16 amino acids. CDR3 DNA: TGCAGCGTTGTGACGGGGACAGGGGGCACCCCGGAGGACCAGTACTTC. Its translation is CSVVTGTGGTPEDQYF.

This sequence joins TRBV9 and TRBJ2-3; D is unresolved. V was clipped by 4 bases and J by 4 bases, with 13 bases between them. CDR3 length equals 14 residues. Germline lookup yields CDR1 SGDLS and CDR2 YYNGEE. The CDR3 region is CASSPRPTPDTQYF. The DNA of the CDR3 is TGTGCCAGCAGCCCCAGACCGACACCAGATACGCAGTATTTT. Full variable domain (rest looked up from reference TRBV9 and TRBJ2-3): DSGVTQTPKHLITATGQRVTLRCSPRSGDLSVYWYQQSLDQGLQFLIQYYNGEERAKGNILERFSAQQFPDLHSELNLSSLELGDSALYFCASSPRPTPDTQYFGPGTRLTVL.

This clonotype showed up just a few times. The V and J genes are TRBV11-2 and TRBJ1-4; TRBD1 is a possible D gene (5 bases). The length of the CDR3 is 16 residues. Germline lookup yields CDR1 SGHAT and CDR2 FQNNGV. The V end was cut by 7 bases, the J end by 4 bases, with 19 bases between. The CDR3 region is CASTHHGGNNNEKLFF. CDR3 nucleotides: TGTGCCAGCACCCACCACGGGGGGAATAATAATGAAAAACTGTTTTTT.

This clonotype was recorded at least ten times. This rearrangement joins TRBV7-8 to TRBJ1-5; weak D call: TRBD1 (5 bases). The CDR3 loop spans 15 amino acids. Germline loops: CDR1 SGHVS, CDR2 FQNEAQ. The V end lost 1 base, the J end lost 11 bases, and 18 bases lay between the germline ends. The CDR3 is CASSLVLGQGWSQHF. The CDR3 DNA sequence: TGTGCCAGCAGCTTAGTTCTGGGCCAGGGCTGGTCCCAGCATTTT.

The chain recombines TRBV7-3 with TRBJ2-3, with D unresolved. The V gene lost 2 bases and the J gene lost 6 bases, with 9 bases spanning the gap. The CDR3 is 13 amino acids. Per germline, CDR1 SGHTA and CDR2 FQGTGA. Written as DNA, the CDR3 is TGTGCCAGCAGCTTATCCAACAAGGATACGCAGTATTTT. This encodes CASSLSNKDTQYF. Complete variable domain (other parts from reference TRBV7-3 and TRBJ2-3): GAGVSQTPSNKVTEKGKYVELRCDPISGHTALYWYRQSLGQGPEFLIYFQGTGAADDSGLPNDRFFAVRPEGSVSTLKIQRTERGDSAVYLCASSLSNKDTQYFGPGTRLTVL.

The V call is TRBV28, the J call TRBJ2-1, with 7 nucleotides matching TRBD2. J lost 4 bases, V lost 8 bases, and 8 bases had no gene match. The CDR3 runs to 14 residues. Germline values: CDR1 MDHEN, CDR2 SYDVKM. As DNA, the CDR3 is TGTGCCAGCGTCCTCCAGCGGGGTTACAATGAGCAGTTCTTC. Protein sequence: CASVLQRGYNEQFF.

The rearrangement links TRBV4-2 to TRBJ1-4, with D maybe TRBD1 (6 bases). This CDR3 spans 16 amino acids. Germline values: CDR1 LGHNA, CDR2 YNFKEQ. Trimming removed 0 bases from V and 7 bases from J, with 15 bases in between. CDR3 loop: CASSQERRGGSEKLFF. The CDR3 nucleotides are TGTGCCAGCAGCCAAGAAAGGAGAGGGGGGTCTGAAAAACTGTTTTTT.

The gene calls are TRBV5-1 and TRBJ1-3, with TRBD1 as a possible D gene (5 bases). The CDR3 is 17 amino acids. Deletions cut 3 bases from V and 2 bases from J, with 18 bases between. Germline values: CDR1 SGHRS, CDR2 YFSETQ. The DNA for the CDR3 is TGCGCCAGCAGCTCTAGGCCGGCGCAGGGTGCTGGAAACACCATATATTTT. Its translation is CASSSRPAQGAGNTIYF.

This clonotype occurred a few times. The chain employs TRBV7-2 and TRBJ1-6, with D unresolved. Germline V lookup: CDR1 SGHTA, CDR2 FQGNSA. The V gene lost 1 base and the J gene lost 10 bases, with 14 bases spanning the gap. This CDR3 has 15 residues. This CDR3 is CASSLGSGSGSPLHF. CDR3 sequence (DNA): TGTGCCAGCAGCTTAGGGTCTGGGTCGGGGTCACCCCTCCACTTT.

This clonotype was observed at least ten times. The CDR3 sequence: CASSLAWGNPTDTQYF. CDR3 coding DNA: TGCGCCAGCAGCTTGGCCTGGGGAAATCCCACAGATACGCAGTATTTT. This chain connects TRBV5-1 to TRBJ2-3; D gene ambiguous. The V gene's germline CDR1 is SGHRS and CDR2 YFSETQ. The CDR3 covers 16 residues. The ends were cut back, 0 bases at V and 2 bases at J, with 13 bases in the middle.

V usage is TRBV20-1 and J usage is TRBJ2-7; 7 positions agree with TRBD1. The junction had 5 bases not matched to a gene; V was cut back by 6 bases and J by 6 bases. The CDR3 totals 11 residues. In germline, CDR1 is DFQATT, CDR2 SNEGSKA (reference sequence). The chain's CDR3 is CSATSGGEQYV. CDR3 nucleotide sequence: TGCAGTGCCACATCAGGGGGCGAGCAGTACGTC.